The source of this T cell receptor beta chain is a study of shared clonotypes between healthy human individuals. Notes on the study in general: Relative to their counterparts shared across all four donors, non-shared clonotypes exhibited diminished generation probabilities.

As regards this clone: Its specificity is not known.

Recent acute infections and vaccinations were absent in the healthy HIV-negative adult donors. Trimming removed 7 bases at V and 4 bases at J, with 13 bases between. Germline CDR1 and CDR2: SQVTM and ANQGSEA. CDR3 size: 12 residues. The assay was immunoSEQ multiplex PCR, and TCRdb's table has in-frame clones only and misses some. The sample carries around 990,000 clones, about 72% recorded once. Specimen: memory CD4+ T cells from PBMCs. The sample's subset: CD45RA-negative fraction. V gene TRBV29-1 combines with J gene TRBJ1-2; possibly TRBD1 for D (5 bases). The TCR was taken from a young man in good health. Some clones in this sample may be carry-over from other donors' samples. The CDR3 DNA sequence: TGCAGCGCCGGGACGGACCTCTATGGCTACACCTTC. As protein: CSAGTDLYGYTF.